Sequencing of this T cell receptor (beta chain) was carried out in a study of early T cells in non-severe SARS-CoV-2 infection. This clonotype was observed many times. The CDR3 sequence is 13 residues long. The germline V and J ends were trimmed by 2 bases and 8 bases, with 12 bases remaining between them. TCRdb recomputed calls from the 5' RACE reads with MiXCR, one row per CDR3 protein. This repertoire shows 65,000 to 95,000 distinct CDR3 sequences, roughly 5.3% found once; its top ten account for around 7.5%. The starting material was whole blood, obtained at baseline. The rearrangement joins TRBV12-3 or TRBV12-4 to TRBJ1-1; D possibly corresponds to TRBD1 (5 bases). The sequence derives from an adult who was a healthcare worker with PCR-confirmed SARS-CoV-2 infection or an uninfected control (not recorded which). DNA for the CDR3: TGTGCCAGCAGTTTATATTCAGAGGGGGAAGCTTTCTTT. This gives the protein CASSLYSEGEAFF.